The clone carrying this T cell receptor beta chain was found a few times. Its antigen is currently unknown. Germline CDR1 is SGHVS and CDR2 is FNYEAQ. This CDR3 comprises 14 residues. V lost 3 bases and J 8 bases, leaving 14 bases between the germline ends. This sample is part of a study of T cell repertoires in cytomegalovirus infection. For the study at large: Well-studied HLA-B-restricted epitopes and recently identified HLA-C-restricted epitopes of CMV were both used in the study. Indications of both CMV infection and matching HLA type were provided by public TCR beta signatures.

TCRdb recomputed calls from the reads with MiXCR, one row per CDR3 protein. The sample lists roughly 730,000 distinct CDR3 sequences; 30% to 35% were seen once. Study conclusions and caveats: Carriers of CMV and the relevant HLA type were discriminated by public TCR beta frequency. The response measured ex vivo was dominated by TCR beta clonotypes (HLA-C-restricted and CMV-specific).

The sequencing used cultured PBMCs, collected from culture after CMV antigen stimulation. The chain employs TRBV7-6 and TRBJ2-1; TRBD1 is a possible D gene (7 bases). The receptor was isolated from a human donor in good health (CMV status not recorded). Some clones in this sample may be carry-over from other donors' samples. The CDR3 coding sequence is TGTGCCAGCAGCTTCATTCAGGGGGAGGATGAGCAGTTCTTC. This translates into CASSFIQGEDEQFF.